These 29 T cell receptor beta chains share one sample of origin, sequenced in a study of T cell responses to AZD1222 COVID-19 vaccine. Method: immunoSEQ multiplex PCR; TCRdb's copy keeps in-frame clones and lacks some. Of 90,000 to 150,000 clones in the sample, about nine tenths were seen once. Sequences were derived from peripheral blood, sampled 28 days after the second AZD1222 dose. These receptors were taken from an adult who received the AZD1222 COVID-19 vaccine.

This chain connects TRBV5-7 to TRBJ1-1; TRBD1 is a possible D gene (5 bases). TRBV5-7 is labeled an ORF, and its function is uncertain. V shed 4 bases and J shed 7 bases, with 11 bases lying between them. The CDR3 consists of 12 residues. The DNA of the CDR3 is TGTGCCAGCAGCCCGCGGGGGGATGAAGCTTTCTTT. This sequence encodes CASSPRGDEAFF.

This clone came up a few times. CDR3 bases: TGTGCCAGCAGCCAGGGCTTTTCAGCCGGGGAGCTGTTTTTT. Protein product: CASSQGFSAGELFF. This chain links TRBV3-1 (or the pseudogene TRBV3-2) with TRBJ2-2; D is unclear. V was shortened by 3 bases and J by 6 bases, with 11 bases between the two germline ends. Per germline, CDR1 LGHDT and CDR2 YNNKEL (reference sequence). The CDR3 covers 14 residues.

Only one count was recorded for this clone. CDR3 coding DNA: TGTGCCAGCAGCGTAGAAAGCCGCAGAACCGGGGAGCTGTTTTTT. As protein: CASSVESRRTGELFF. J is TRBJ2-2 and V is TRBV9; the D is unclear. Between the trimmed V and J ends, which lost 0 bases and 5 bases, there was a span of 11 bases. The CDR3 length is 15 residues. Germline loops: CDR1 SGDLS, CDR2 YYNGEE.

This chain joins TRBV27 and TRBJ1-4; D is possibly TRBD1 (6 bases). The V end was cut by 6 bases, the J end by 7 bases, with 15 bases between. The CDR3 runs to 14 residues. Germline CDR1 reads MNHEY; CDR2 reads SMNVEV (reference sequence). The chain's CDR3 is CASRRTGLGEKLFF. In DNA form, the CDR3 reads TGTGCCAGCAGGAGAACAGGGTTGGGTGAAAAACTGTTTTTT.

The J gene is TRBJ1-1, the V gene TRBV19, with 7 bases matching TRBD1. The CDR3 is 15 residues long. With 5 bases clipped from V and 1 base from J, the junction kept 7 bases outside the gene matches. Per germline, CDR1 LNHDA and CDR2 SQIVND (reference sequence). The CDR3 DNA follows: TGTGCCAGTAGTCCCCCCAGGGGGAGGAACACTGAAGCTTTCTTT. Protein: CASSPPRGRNTEAFF.

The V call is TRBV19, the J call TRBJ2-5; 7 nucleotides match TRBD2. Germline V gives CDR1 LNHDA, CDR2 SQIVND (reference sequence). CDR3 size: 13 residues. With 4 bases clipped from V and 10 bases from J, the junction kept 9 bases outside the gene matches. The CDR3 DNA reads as TGTGCCAGTAGTACAACCGGACTAGGGGACCAGTACTTC. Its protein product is CASSTTGLGDQYF.

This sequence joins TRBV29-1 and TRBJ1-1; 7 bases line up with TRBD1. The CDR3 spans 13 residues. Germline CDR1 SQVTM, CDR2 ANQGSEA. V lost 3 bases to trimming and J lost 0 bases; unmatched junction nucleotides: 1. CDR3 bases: TGCAGCGTTGATGACAGGGTGAACACTGAAGCTTTCTTT. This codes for CSVDDRVNTEAFF.

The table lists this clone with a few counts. Here the CDR3 reads CASSWTGNTEAFF. In DNA form, the CDR3 reads TGTGCCAGCAGCTGGACAGGGAACACTGAAGCTTTCTTT. The V call is TRBV11-2, the J call TRBJ1-1, with 7 bases fitting TRBD1. Germline V gene lookup returns CDR1 SGHAT and CDR2 FQNNGV. J gave up 1 base and V 4 bases, and 0 bases lay outside the gene matches. This CDR3 region has 13 residues.

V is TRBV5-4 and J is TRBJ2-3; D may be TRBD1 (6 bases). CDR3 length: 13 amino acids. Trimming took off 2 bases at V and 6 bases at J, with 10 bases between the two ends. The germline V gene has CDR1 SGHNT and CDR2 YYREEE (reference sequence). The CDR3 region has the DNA TGTGCCAGCAGCTTAAAAACAGGGGATACGCAGTATTTT. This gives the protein CASSLKTGDTQYF.

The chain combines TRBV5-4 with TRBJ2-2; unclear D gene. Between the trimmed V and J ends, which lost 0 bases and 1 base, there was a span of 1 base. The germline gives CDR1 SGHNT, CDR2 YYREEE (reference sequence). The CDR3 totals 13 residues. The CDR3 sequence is CASSLGNTGELFF. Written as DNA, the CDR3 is TGTGCCAGCAGCTTGGGGAACACCGGGGAGCTGTTTTTT.

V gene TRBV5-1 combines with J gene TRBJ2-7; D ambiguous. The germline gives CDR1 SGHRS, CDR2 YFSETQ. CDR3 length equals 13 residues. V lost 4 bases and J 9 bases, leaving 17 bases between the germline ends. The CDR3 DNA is TGCGCCAGCAGCCGCAACAGTGGGCCGGGGCAGTACTTC. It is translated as CASSRNSGPGQYF.

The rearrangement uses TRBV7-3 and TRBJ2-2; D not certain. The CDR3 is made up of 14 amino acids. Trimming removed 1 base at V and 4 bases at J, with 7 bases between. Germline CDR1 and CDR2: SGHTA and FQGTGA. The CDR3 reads CASSLSQSTGELFF. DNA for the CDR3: TGTGCCAGCAGCTTAAGTCAGTCCACCGGGGAGCTGTTTTTT.

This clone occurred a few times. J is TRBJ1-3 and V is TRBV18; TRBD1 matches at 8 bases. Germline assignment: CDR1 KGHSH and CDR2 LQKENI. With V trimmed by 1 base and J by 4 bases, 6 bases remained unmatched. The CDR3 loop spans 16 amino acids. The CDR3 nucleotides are TGTGCCAGCTCACCACGGACAGGGATTCTCGGAAACACCATATATTTT. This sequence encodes CASSPRTGILGNTIYF.

The CDR3 DNA follows: TGTGCCAGTAGTATAGGCACAGATACGCAGTATTTT. This codes for CASSIGTDTQYF. The rearrangement links TRBV19 to TRBJ2-3; D unclear. The CDR3 sequence is 12 residues long. The germline V gene encodes CDR1 LNHDA and CDR2 SQIVND (reference sequence). The V gene lost 1 base and the J gene lost 1 base, with 0 bases spanning the gap.

The CDR3: CASSTGTGGGTEAFF. The CDR3 nucleotides read TGCGCCAGCAGCACCGGGACAGGGGGCGGGACTGAAGCTTTCTTT. This chain connects TRBV5-1 to TRBJ1-1; 12 bases align to TRBD1. CDR3 length: 15 amino acids. The germline V gene encodes CDR1 SGHRS and CDR2 YFSETQ. V shed 4 bases, J shed 5 bases, and the junction held 6 bases outside the gene matches.

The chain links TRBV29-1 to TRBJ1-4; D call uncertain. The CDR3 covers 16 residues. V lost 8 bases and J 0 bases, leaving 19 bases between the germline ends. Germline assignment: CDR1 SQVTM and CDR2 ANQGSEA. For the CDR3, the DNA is TGCAGCCCCTCGGTTGGCGGGGTTTCAACTAATGAAAAACTGTTTTTT. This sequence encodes CSPSVGGVSTNEKLFF. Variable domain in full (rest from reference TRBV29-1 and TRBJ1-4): SAVISQKPSRDICQRGTSLTIQCQVDSQVTMMFWYRQQPGQSLTLIATANQGSEATYESGFVIDKFPISRPNLTFSTLTVSNMSPEDSSIYLCSPSVGGVSTNEKLFFGSGTQLSVL.

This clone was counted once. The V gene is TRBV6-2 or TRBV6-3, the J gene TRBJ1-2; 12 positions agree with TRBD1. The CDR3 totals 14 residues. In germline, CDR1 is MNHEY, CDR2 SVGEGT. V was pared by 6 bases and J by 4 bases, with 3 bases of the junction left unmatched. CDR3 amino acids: CASSWDRGPYGYTF. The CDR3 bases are TGTGCCAGCAGCTGGGACAGGGGGCCCTATGGCTACACCTTC.

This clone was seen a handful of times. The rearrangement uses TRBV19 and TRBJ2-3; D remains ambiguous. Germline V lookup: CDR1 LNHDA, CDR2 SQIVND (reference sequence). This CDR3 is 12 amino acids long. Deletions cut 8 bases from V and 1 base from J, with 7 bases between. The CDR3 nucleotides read TGTGCCAGTCAGTCGGGCACAGATACGCAGTATTTT. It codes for CASQSGTDTQYF.

The chain's CDR3 is CATSDFWGGGLETQYF. For the CDR3, the DNA is TGTGCCACCAGTGATTTCTGGGGTGGTGGGTTGGAGACCCAGTACTTC. V usage is TRBV24-1 and J usage is TRBJ2-5; D not resolved. Germline V gene sequence: CDR1 KGHDR, CDR2 SFDVKD. The V gene lost 1 base and the J gene lost 5 bases, with 16 bases spanning the gap. The length of the CDR3 is 16 residues.

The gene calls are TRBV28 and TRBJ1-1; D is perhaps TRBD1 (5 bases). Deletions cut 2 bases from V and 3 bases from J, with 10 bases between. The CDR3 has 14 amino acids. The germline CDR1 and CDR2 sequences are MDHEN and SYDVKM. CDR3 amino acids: CASSLAGWDTEAFF. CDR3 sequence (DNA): TGTGCCAGCAGTTTAGCAGGGTGGGACACTGAAGCTTTCTTT. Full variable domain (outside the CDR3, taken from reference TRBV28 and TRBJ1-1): DVKVTQSSRYLVKRTGEKVFLECVQDMDHENMFWYRQDPGLGLRLIYFSYDVKMKEKGDIPEGYSVSREKKERFSLILESASTNQTSMYLCASSLAGWDTEAFFGQGTRLTVV.

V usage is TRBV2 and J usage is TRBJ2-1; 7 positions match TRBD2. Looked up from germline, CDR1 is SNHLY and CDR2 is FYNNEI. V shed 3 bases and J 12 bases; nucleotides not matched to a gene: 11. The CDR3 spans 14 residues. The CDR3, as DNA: TGTGCCAGCAGTGAGGGGACTCCAAGGGAGGGGCAGTTCTTC. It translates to CASSEGTPREGQFF.

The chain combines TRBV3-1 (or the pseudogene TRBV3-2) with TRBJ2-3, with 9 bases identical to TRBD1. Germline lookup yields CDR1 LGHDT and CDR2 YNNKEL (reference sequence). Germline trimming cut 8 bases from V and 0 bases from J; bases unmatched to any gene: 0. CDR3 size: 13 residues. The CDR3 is CASGQGSTDTQYF. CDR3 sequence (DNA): TGTGCCAGCGGACAGGGGAGCACAGATACGCAGTATTTT.

The CDR3, as DNA: TGTGCCAGCAGCCCAATAGGGGGGGGGAGCACAGATACGCAGTATTTT. Residues: CASSPIGGGSTDTQYF. This sequence joins TRBV13 and TRBJ2-3; a weak D match, TRBD2 (7 bases). Germline CDR1 PRHDT, CDR2 FYEKMQ (reference sequence). This CDR3 spans 16 amino acids. V lost 5 bases and J 0 bases, leaving 15 bases between the germline ends.

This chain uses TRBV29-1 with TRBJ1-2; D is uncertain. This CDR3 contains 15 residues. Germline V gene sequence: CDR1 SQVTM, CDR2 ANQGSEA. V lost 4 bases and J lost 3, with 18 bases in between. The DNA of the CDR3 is TGCAGCGTTGGATCTTCGGTGGACTCTCACTATGGCTACACCTTC. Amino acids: CSVGSSVDSHYGYTF.

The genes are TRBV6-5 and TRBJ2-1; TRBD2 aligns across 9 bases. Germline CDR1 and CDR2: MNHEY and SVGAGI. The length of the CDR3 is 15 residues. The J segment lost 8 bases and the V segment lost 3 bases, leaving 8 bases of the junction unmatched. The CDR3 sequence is CASSYAPGLAHEQFF. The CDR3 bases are TGTGCCAGCAGTTATGCCCCGGGACTAGCACATGAGCAGTTCTTC.

This chain's CDR3 is CASSSIGEGPITDTQYF. The CDR3 bases are TGTGCCAGCAGCTCGATCGGTGAGGGACCTATCACAGATACGCAGTATTTT. This chain joins TRBV7-9 and TRBJ2-3; D is possibly TRBD1 or TRBD2 (5 bases each). Trimming left V 4 bases short and J 2 bases short, with 19 bases between. The CDR3 runs to 17 residues. Germline values: CDR1 SEHNR, CDR2 FQNEAQ (reference sequence).

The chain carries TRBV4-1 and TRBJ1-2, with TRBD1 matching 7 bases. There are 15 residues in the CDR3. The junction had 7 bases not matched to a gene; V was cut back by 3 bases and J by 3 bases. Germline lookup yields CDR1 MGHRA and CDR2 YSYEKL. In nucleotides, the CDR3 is TGCGCCAGCAGCCAGGGGACAGCGGACCACTATGGCTACACCTTC. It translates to CASSQGTADHYGYTF.

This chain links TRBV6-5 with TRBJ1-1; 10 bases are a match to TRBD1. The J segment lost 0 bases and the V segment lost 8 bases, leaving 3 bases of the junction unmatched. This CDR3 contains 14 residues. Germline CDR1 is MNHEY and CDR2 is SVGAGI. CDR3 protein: CASADRGLNTEAFF. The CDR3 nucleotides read TGTGCCAGCGCAGACAGGGGGCTGAACACTGAAGCTTTCTTT.

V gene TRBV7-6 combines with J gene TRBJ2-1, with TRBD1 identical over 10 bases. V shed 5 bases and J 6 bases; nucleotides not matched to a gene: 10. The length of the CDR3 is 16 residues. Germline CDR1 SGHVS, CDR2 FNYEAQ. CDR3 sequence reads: CASSPVRGQGSNEQFF. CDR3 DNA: TGTGCCAGCAGCCCGGTGAGGGGACAGGGGAGCAATGAGCAGTTCTTC. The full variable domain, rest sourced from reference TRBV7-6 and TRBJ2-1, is GAGVSQSPRYKVTKRGQDVALRCDPISGHVSLYWYRQALGQGPEFLTYFNYEAQQDKSGLPNDRFSAERPEGSISTLTIQRTEQRDSAMYRCASSPVRGQGSNEQFFGPGTRLTVL.